The rows below give T cell receptor beta chains drawn from one sample of a study of patients and donors after allogeneic stem cell transplantation. MiXCR, run by TCRdb on the RT-PCR reads, gives a single entry per CDR3 protein. The table lists 150,000 to 200,000 distinct CDR3 sequences, 24% of them singletons. The sequenced material came from blood, either unsorted or a sorted T cell fraction (not recorded which). Source of these receptors: a human donor who was either an allogeneic HSCT recipient or a stem cell or donor lymphocyte infusion donor (not recorded which). It is not recorded whose cells these are; they may come from a transplant donor. The CDR3 runs from the conserved cysteine through the conserved F or W. Fields, in order: clone size, CDR3 length, D gene, J gene, V gene, CDR3 DNA, CDR3 protein. A D gene is named only where the DNA matches it firmly. Size is stated for part of the rows, as once, few or many counts, or as a class when the clone is expanded.

clone size: few; CDR3 length: 16; D gene: TRBD2; J gene: TRBJ2-1; V gene: TRBV7-3; CDR3 DNA: TGTGCCAGCAGCTTATCCGGGACTAGCGGGGGAGTTGAGCAGTTCTTC; CDR3 protein: CASSLSGTSGGVEQFF
clone size: NA; CDR3 length: 13; D gene: TRBD2; J gene: TRBJ2-3; V gene: TRBV20-1; CDR3 DNA: TGCAGTGCTACCAGCGGGAGTCCAGATACGCAGTATTTT; CDR3 protein: CSATSGSPDTQYF
clone size: NA; CDR3 length: 12; D gene: NA; J gene: TRBJ2-2; V gene: TRBV21-1; CDR3 DNA: TGTGCCAGCAGCAATCGCACCGGGGAGCTGTTTTTT; CDR3 protein: CASSNRTGELFF
clone size: NA; CDR3 length: 15; D gene: NA; J gene: TRBJ2-7; V gene: TRBV6-2/TRBV6-3; CDR3 DNA: TGTGCCAGCAGTCTCTCCGGGACATTGAACCTCGAGCAGTACTTC; CDR3 protein: CASSLSGTLNLEQYF
clone size: NA; CDR3 length: 14; D gene: NA; J gene: TRBJ2-5; V gene: TRBV5-1; CDR3 DNA: TGCGCCAGCAGCTTGGCCCCCCCCCAAGAGACCCAGTACTTC; CDR3 protein: CASSLAPPQETQYF
clone size: many; CDR3 length: 14; D gene: NA; J gene: TRBJ1-4; V gene: TRBV12-3/TRBV12-4; CDR3 DNA: TGTGCCAGCAGTTTATGGGGAGTTGGGGAAAAACTGTTTTTT; CDR3 protein: CASSLWGVGEKLFF
clone size: NA; CDR3 length: 13; D gene: NA; J gene: TRBJ1-5; V gene: TRBV11-2; CDR3 DNA: TGTGCCAGCAGCTTAATGGACAATCAGCCCCAGCATTTT; CDR3 protein: CASSLMDNQPQHF
clone size: few; CDR3 length: 13; D gene: NA; J gene: TRBJ2-7; V gene: TRBV20-1; CDR3 DNA: TGCAGTGCTAGAGTCAGCGGATCCTACGAGCAGTACTTC; CDR3 protein: CSARVSGSYEQYF
clone size: NA; CDR3 length: 15; D gene: TRBD1; J gene: TRBJ1-2; V gene: TRBV19; CDR3 DNA: TGTGCCAGTAGTACGACAGGGGTAAAAAACTATGGCTACACCTTC; CDR3 protein: CASSTTGVKNYGYTF
clone size: NA; CDR3 length: 14; D gene: NA; J gene: TRBJ2-3; V gene: TRBV29-1; CDR3 DNA: TGCAGCGTTGTTTCCGGCAGGGGAGTAGATACGCAGTATTTT; CDR3 protein: CSVVSGRGVDTQYF
clone size: NA; CDR3 length: 14; D gene: TRBD2; J gene: TRBJ2-1; V gene: TRBV5-1; CDR3 DNA: TGCGCCAGCAGCATTAGCGGGGGCTACAATGAGCAGTTCTTC; CDR3 protein: CASSISGGYNEQFF
clone size: many; CDR3 length: 15; D gene: NA; J gene: TRBJ1-2; V gene: TRBV15; CDR3 DNA: TGTGCCACCAGCATCCATCGGGACCATTGGTATGGCTACACCTTC; CDR3 protein: CATSIHRDHWYGYTF
clone size: NA; CDR3 length: 11; D gene: NA; J gene: TRBJ2-5; V gene: TRBV14; CDR3 DNA: TGTGCCAGCAGCCACCGAGAGACCCAGTACTTC; CDR3 protein: CASSHRETQYF
clone size: NA; CDR3 length: 16; D gene: NA; J gene: TRBJ1-5; V gene: TRBV18; CDR3 DNA: TGTGCCAGCTCACCAACCCGTATGTATAGCAATCAGCCCCAGCATTTT; CDR3 protein: CASSPTRMYSNQPQHF
clone size: few; CDR3 length: 13; D gene: NA; J gene: TRBJ1-4; V gene: TRBV30; CDR3 DNA: TGTGCCTGGAGTGTGGCCCCACTTGAAAAACTGTTTTTT; CDR3 protein: CAWSVAPLEKLFF
clone size: few; CDR3 length: 13; D gene: NA; J gene: TRBJ1-5; V gene: TRBV5-1; CDR3 DNA: TGCGCCAGCAGCCCGGATGGGAATCAGCCCCAGCATTTT; CDR3 protein: CASSPDGNQPQHF
clone size: many; CDR3 length: 13; D gene: NA; J gene: TRBJ1-1; V gene: TRBV29-1; CDR3 DNA: TGCAGCGTTGATAGTGGGATGAACACTGAAGCTTTCTTT; CDR3 protein: CSVDSGMNTEAFF
clone size: NA; CDR3 length: 16; D gene: TRBD1; J gene: TRBJ1-2; V gene: TRBV20-1; CDR3 DNA: TGCAGTGCTAGAGATAGGGCAGGGGGCTTTAACTATGGCTACACCTTC; CDR3 protein: CSARDRAGGFNYGYTF
clone size: NA; CDR3 length: 12; D gene: NA; J gene: TRBJ2-1; V gene: TRBV20-1; CDR3 DNA: TGCAGTGCTAGAATTCCGCCCGATGAGCAGTTCTTC; CDR3 protein: CSARIPPDEQFF
clone size: few; CDR3 length: 15; D gene: NA; J gene: TRBJ2-7; V gene: TRBV5-1; CDR3 DNA: TGCGCCAGCAGCTTGGCCGTAATAGGGGTTTACGAGCAGTACTTC; CDR3 protein: CASSLAVIGVYEQYF
clone size: few; CDR3 length: 19; D gene: TRBD2; J gene: TRBJ2-3; V gene: TRBV10-3; CDR3 DNA: TGTGCCATCAGTGAGCGGGGACTAGCGGGGGGTCATTACACAGATACGCAGTATTTT; CDR3 protein: CAISERGLAGGHYTDTQYF
clone size: few; CDR3 length: 15; D gene: TRBD1; J gene: TRBJ1-1; V gene: TRBV7-9; CDR3 DNA: TGTGCCAGCAGCTTAGGGCAGGGGGGGCTCACTGAAGCTTTCTTT; CDR3 protein: CASSLGQGGLTEAFF
clone size: NA; CDR3 length: 12; D gene: NA; J gene: TRBJ1-2; V gene: TRBV6-5; CDR3 DNA: TGTGCCACCCAAGCCGGGGCAGGTGGCTACACCTTC; CDR3 protein: CATQAGAGGYTF
clone size: few; CDR3 length: 12; D gene: NA; J gene: TRBJ1-2; V gene: TRBV20-1; CDR3 DNA: TGCAGTGCTAGAGATCCGGTACAGGCTACCGGCTTC; CDR3 protein: CSARDPVQATGF
clone size: NA; CDR3 length: 14; D gene: TRBD1; J gene: TRBJ1-1; V gene: TRBV12-3/TRBV12-4; CDR3 DNA: TGTGCCAGCAGTCGGACAGGGGGCGAAACTGAAGCTTTCTTT; CDR3 protein: CASSRTGGETEAFF
clone size: few; CDR3 length: 14; D gene: NA; J gene: TRBJ1-1; V gene: TRBV5-1; CDR3 DNA: TGCGCCAGCAGCTTTGGGGTATTGAACACTGAAGCTTTCTTT; CDR3 protein: CASSFGVLNTEAFF